These 5 T cell receptor beta chains were all obtained from the same sample, sequenced in a study of vaccination and CD4 T cells after COVID-19. The Oncomine TCR Beta short-read assay sequenced DNA from cultured CD4+ T cells. TCRdb reprocessed the PCR reads via MiXCR and lists one record per CDR3 protein. The profile covers about 19,000 distinct CDR3 sequences, with 45% to 60% appearing a single time and more than 9.5% taken by the ten largest. No antigen is known for these receptors. The treatment here: approximately nine-day PBMC culture with coronavirus spike peptide pools or control peptides (ViraFEST assay). The sequenced sample was CD4+ T cells from blood, cultured in vitro, obtained after SARS-CoV-2 vaccination. The source is a human donor who had recovered from COVID-19.

The gene calls are TRBV6-1 and TRBJ1-5; the match to TRBD1 covers 7 bases. Trimming at V came to 8 bases and at J to 4 bases, leaving 17 bases not matched to a gene. The germline gives CDR1 MNHNS, CDR2 SASEGT. This CDR3 has 17 residues. The CDR3 bases are TGTGCCAGCGGGGGGATCGGGACAGACTATAATAATCAGCCCCAGCATTTT. Its protein is CASGGIGTDYNNQPQHF.

The chain joins TRBV6-2 or TRBV6-3 to TRBJ1-1; a possible D gene is TRBD1 (5 bases). The CDR3 loop spans 13 amino acids. CDR1 MNHEY and CDR2 SVGEGT come from the germline V gene. V was clipped by 0 bases and J by 5 bases, with 7 bases between them. CDR3 in DNA: TGTGCCAGCAGTTACTCGGGGGAGACTGAAGCTTTCTTT. Translated: CASSYSGETEAFF.

The V call is TRBV21-1, the J call TRBJ2-7. TRBV21-1 is a pseudogene. CDR3 length: 14 amino acids. Written as DNA, the CDR3 is TGTGCCAGCGCAAGATGGGGAACAGACTACGAGCAGTACTTC. Translation gives CASARWGTDYEQYF.

The chain joins TRBV7-6 to TRBJ2-3; D gene uncertain. CDR1 and CDR2 from the germline V gene are SGHVS and FNYEAQ. V was cut by 5 bases and J by 6 bases, with 9 bases left in between. The CDR3 totals 12 residues. CDR3 coding DNA: TGTGCCAGCAGCGAGCATAGGGATACGCAGTATTTT. Its translation is CASSEHRDTQYF.

V gene TRBV6-2 or TRBV6-3 combines with J gene TRBJ2-7; D is uncertain. CDR3 size: 13 residues. V dropped 4 bases and J dropped 0 bases, with 7 bases sitting between them. Germline CDR1 is MNHEY and CDR2 is SVGEGT. The CDR3 bases are TGTGCCAGCAGTTTGGGCCGCTCCTACGAGCAGTACTTC. As protein: CASSLGRSYEQYF.